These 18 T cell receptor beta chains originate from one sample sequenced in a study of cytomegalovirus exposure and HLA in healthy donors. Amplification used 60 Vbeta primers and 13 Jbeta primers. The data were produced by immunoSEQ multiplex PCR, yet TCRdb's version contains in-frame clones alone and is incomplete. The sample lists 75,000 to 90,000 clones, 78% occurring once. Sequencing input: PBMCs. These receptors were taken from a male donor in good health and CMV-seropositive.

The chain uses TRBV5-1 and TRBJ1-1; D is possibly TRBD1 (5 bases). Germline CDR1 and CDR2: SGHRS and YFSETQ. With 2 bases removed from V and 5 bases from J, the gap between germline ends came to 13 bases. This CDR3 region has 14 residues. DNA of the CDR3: TGCGCCAGCAGCTTAGGCAGGGAGGTAACTGAAGCTTTCTTT. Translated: CASSLGREVTEAFF.

CDR3 DNA sequence: TGTGCCAGAAGCTTGGGGGGGGTAGGGAGCTATAATTCACCCCTCCACTTT. It specifies CARSLGGVGSYNSPLHF. This rearrangement joins TRBV5-3 to TRBJ1-6; possible D gene TRBD1, 5 bases. TRBV5-3 is identified as an open reading frame with a role that is uncertain. The CDR3 runs to 17 residues. Trimming shortened V by 0 bases and J by 3 bases, and 13 bases separated the two germline ends.

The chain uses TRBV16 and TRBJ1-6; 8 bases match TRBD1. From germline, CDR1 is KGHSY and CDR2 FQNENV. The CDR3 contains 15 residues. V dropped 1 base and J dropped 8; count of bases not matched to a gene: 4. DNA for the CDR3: TGTGCCAGCAGCCAATTGAACAGGGGGGATTCACCCCTCCACTTT. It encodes CASSQLNRGDSPLHF. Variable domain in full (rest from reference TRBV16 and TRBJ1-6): GEEVAQTPKHLVRGEGQKAKLYCAPIKGHSYVFWYQQVLKNEFKFLISFQNENVFDETGMPKERFSAKCLPNSPCSLEIQATKLEDSAVYFCASSQLNRGDSPLHFGNGTRLTVT.

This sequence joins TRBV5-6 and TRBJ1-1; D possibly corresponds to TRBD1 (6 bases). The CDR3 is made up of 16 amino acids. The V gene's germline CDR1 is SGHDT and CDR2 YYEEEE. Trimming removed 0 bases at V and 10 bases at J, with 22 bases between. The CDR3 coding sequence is TGTGCCAGCAGCTTGGAGGTTGGCGGGGGCTGGGGGGGAGCTTTCTTT. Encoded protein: CASSLEVGGGWGGAFF.

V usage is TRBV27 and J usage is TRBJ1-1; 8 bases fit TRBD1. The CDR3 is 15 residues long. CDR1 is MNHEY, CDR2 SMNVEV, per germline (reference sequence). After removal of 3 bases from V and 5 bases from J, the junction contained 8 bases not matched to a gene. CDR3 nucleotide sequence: TGTGCCAGCAGTTTCCTCCAGGGGGCAGGGACTGAAGCTTTCTTT. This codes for CASSFLQGAGTEAFF.

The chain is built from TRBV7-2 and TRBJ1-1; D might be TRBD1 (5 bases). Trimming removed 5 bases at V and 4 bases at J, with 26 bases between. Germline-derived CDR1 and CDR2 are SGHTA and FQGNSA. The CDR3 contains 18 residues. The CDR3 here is CASSREIMGPTTTTEAFF. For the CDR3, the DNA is TGTGCCAGCAGCCGGGAGATAATGGGACCCACCACTACCACTGAAGCTTTCTTT.

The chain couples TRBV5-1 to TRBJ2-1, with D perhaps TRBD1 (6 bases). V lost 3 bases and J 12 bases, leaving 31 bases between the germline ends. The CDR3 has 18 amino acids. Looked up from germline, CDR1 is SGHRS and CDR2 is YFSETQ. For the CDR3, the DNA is TGCGCCAGCAGCTATCCGCGAAAAACTACTCGACAGGTCCTCGGGCAGTTCTTC. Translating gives CASSYPRKTTRQVLGQFF.

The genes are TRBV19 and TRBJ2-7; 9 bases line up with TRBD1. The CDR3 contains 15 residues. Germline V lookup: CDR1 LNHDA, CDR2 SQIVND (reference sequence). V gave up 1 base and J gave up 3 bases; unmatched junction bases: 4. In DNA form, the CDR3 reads TGTGCCAGTAGTATAGTGGGGACAGGGAGCTACGAGCAGTACTTC. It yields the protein CASSIVGTGSYEQYF.

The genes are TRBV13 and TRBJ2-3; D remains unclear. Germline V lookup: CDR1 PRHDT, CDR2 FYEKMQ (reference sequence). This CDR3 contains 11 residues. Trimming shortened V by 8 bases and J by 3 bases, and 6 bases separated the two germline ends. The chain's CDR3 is CASQKTDTQYF. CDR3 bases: TGTGCCAGCCAAAAAACAGATACGCAGTATTTT.

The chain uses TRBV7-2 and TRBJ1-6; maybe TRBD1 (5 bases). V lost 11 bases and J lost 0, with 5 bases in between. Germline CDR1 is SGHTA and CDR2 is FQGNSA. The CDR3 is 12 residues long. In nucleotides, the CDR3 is TGTGCCGGGGCCTCCTATAATTCACCCCTCCACTTT. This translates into CAGASYNSPLHF. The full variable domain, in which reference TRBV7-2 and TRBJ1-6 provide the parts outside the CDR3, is GAGVSQSPSNKVTEKGKDVELRCDPISGHTALYWYRQSLGQGLEFLIYFQGNSAPDKSGLPSDRFSAERTGGSVSTLTIQRTQQEDSAVYLCAGASYNSPLHFGNGTRLTVT.

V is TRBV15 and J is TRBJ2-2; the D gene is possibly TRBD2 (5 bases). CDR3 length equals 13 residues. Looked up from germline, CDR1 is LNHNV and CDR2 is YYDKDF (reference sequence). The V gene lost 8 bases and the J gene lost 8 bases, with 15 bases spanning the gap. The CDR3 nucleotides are TGTGCCACCGGATTCGTGGGCGGGGGGGAGCTGTTTTTT. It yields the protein CATGFVGGGELFF. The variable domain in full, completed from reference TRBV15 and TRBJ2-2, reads DAMVIQNPRYQVTQFGKPVTLSCSQTLNHNVMYWYQQKSSQAPKLLFHYYDKDFNNEADTPDNFQSRRPNTSFCFLDIRSPGLGDTAMYLCATGFVGGGELFFGEGSRLTVL.

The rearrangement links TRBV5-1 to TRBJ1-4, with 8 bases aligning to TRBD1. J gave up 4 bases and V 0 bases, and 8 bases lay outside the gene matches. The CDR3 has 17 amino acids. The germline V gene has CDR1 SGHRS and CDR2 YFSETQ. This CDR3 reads CASSLDQGARLNEKLFF. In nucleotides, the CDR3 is TGCGCCAGCAGCTTGGATCAGGGGGCGCGTCTTAATGAAAAACTGTTTTTT.

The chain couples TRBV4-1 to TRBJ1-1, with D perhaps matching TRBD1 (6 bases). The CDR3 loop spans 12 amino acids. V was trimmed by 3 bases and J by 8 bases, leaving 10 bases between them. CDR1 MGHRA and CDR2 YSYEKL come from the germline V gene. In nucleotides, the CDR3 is TGCGCCAGCAGCCATCCCGGGACAGAAGCTTTCTTT. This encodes CASSHPGTEAFF.

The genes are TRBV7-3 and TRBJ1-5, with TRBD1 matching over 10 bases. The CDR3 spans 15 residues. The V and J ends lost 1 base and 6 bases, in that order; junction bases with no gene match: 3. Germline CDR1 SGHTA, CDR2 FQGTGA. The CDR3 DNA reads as TGTGCCAGCAGCTTAAGGGGGGACAGGGGTCAGCCCCAGCATTTT. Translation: CASSLRGDRGQPQHF.

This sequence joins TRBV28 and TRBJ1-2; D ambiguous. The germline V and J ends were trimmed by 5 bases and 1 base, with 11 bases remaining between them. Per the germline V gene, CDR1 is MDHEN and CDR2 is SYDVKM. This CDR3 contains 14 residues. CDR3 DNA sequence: TGTGCCAGCAGTGCAGGTGCAAATAACTATGGCTACACCTTC. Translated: CASSAGANNYGYTF.

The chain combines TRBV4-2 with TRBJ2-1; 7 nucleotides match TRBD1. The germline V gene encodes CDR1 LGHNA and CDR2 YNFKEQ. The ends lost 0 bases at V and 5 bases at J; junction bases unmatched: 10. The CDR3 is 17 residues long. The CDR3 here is CASSQEEATGFNNEQFF. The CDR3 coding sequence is TGTGCCAGCAGCCAAGAGGAGGCGACAGGGTTTAACAATGAGCAGTTCTTC.

CDR3 protein: CASSLLSAQGRSWELFF. CDR3 coding DNA: TGTGCCAGCAGCTTACTGTCGGCACAGGGTCGAAGCTGGGAGCTGTTTTTT. This chain joins TRBV11-1 and TRBJ2-2; a possible D gene is TRBD1 (6 bases). With 2 bases removed from V and 9 bases from J, the gap between germline ends came to 22 bases. The CDR3 loop spans 17 amino acids. CDR1 SGHAT and CDR2 FQDESV come from the germline V gene (reference sequence).

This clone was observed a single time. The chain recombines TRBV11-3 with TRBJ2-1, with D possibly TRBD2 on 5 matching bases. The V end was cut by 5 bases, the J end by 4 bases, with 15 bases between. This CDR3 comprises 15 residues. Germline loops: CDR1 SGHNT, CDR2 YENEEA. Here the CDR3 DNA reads TGTGCCAGCAGCCCCCGGGATACTATTTACAATGAGCAGTTCTTC. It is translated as CASSPRDTIYNEQFF.